One T cell receptor (beta chain) is described in this entry. Germline V CDR1 and CDR2: MNHEY, SVGAGI. V shed 0 bases, J shed 6 bases, and the junction held 8 bases outside the gene matches. The CDR3 contains 16 residues. This table comes from immunoSEQ multiplex PCR, and its TCRdb copy is limited to in-frame clones, with some not included. The table shows more than 65,000 clones, with 90% to 95% occurring only once. The sample originates from a study of technical replicates of blood from a few donors. The chain is built from TRBV6-5 and TRBJ2-3, with 8 bases aligning to TRBD1. Input material: T cells isolated from PBMCs. The receptor comes from a human donor in good health. CDR3 nucleotides: TGTGCCAGCAGTTACTCGTGGACAGGGTATTTGGATACGCAGTATTTT. Its protein is CASSYSWTGYLDTQYF.